This T cell receptor (beta chain) was sequenced during a study of CD8+CD57+ T cells in acquired aplastic anemia. Profiling of TCR beta VDJ combinations and CDR3 sequences used genomic DNA as template. One entry per CDR3 protein, called by TCRdb with MiXCR from the reads. The repertoire holds approximately 130,000 distinct CDR3 sequences, with approximately 41% as singletons. The count of this clonotype is one. The V and J ends lost 4 bases and 6 bases respectively, with 10 bases between them. Germline CDR1 is SEHNR and CDR2 is FQNEAQ (reference sequence). The CDR3 extends over 12 amino acids. The sequencing sample was made of sorted CD4+, CD8+, or CD8+CD57+ T cells (not recorded which) from PBMCs. The J gene is TRBJ2-7, the V gene TRBV7-9; D not certain. The sequence was obtained from a human donor in good health, serving as a control. CDR3 in amino acids: CASSSMASEQYF. CDR3 DNA: TGTGCCAGCAGCTCGATGGCGAGCGAGCAGTACTTC.